The 18 T cell receptor beta chains reported below all come from one sample, sequenced in a study of cytomegalovirus exposure and HLA in healthy donors. The study ran its PCR with 60 Vbeta and 13 Jbeta primers. Libraries were prepared by immunoSEQ multiplex PCR; TCRdb keeps only in-frame clonotypes and omits some of them. Among approximately 140,000 clones listed, over 75% were seen once. The sequencing sample was made of PBMCs. The receptors derive from a man aged 25 to 40 in good health and CMV-seronegative.

The chain has TRBV5-8 and TRBJ2-5, with TRBD1 identical over 7 bases. V gave up 4 bases and J gave up 5 bases; unmatched junction bases: 5. This CDR3 is built from 13 residues. Germline V gene lookup returns CDR1 SGHTS and CDR2 YDEGEE. The CDR3 region has the DNA TGTGCCAGCAGCGTTGACAGGGAGGAGACCCAGTACTTC. Amino acids: CASSVDREETQYF.

The chain recombines TRBV6-5 with TRBJ1-3, with D uncertain. The V gene's germline CDR1 is MNHEY and CDR2 SVGAGI. Trimming stripped 6 bases from V and 4 bases from J, with 7 bases between. The CDR3 has 12 residues. The CDR3 DNA reads TGTGCCAGCAGATCGTCCGGAAACACCATATATTTT. Amino acid sequence: CASRSSGNTIYF.

V usage is TRBV29-1 and J usage is TRBJ2-5, with 7 bases fitting TRBD2. Germline CDR1 SQVTM, CDR2 ANQGSEA. With 3 bases clipped from V and 5 bases from J, the junction kept 6 bases outside the gene matches. The CDR3 covers 13 residues. DNA of the CDR3: TGCAGCGTTGACGCGGGAGCGGGGGAGACCCAGTACTTC. It yields the protein CSVDAGAGETQYF.

This chain joins TRBV29-1 and TRBJ1-2; possible D gene TRBD1, 5 bases. With 2 bases removed from V and 4 bases from J, the gap between germline ends came to 17 bases. From germline, CDR1 is SQVTM and CDR2 ANQGSEA. The CDR3 has 15 amino acids. The CDR3 bases are TGCAGCGTTGAAAAGGGCGGGAGGGGAAGCTATGGCTACACCTTC. The encoded protein is CSVEKGGRGSYGYTF.

This clone was counted a single time. The V gene is TRBV4-1, the J gene TRBJ2-3, with 8 bases lining up with TRBD1. The CDR3 spans 14 residues. V dropped 2 bases and J dropped 3; count of bases not matched to a gene: 1. Germline assignment: CDR1 MGHRA and CDR2 YSYEKL. The DNA of the CDR3 is TGCGCCAGCAGCCAAACAGGGGGGACAGATACGCAGTATTTT. As protein: CASSQTGGTDTQYF.

The V call is TRBV5-6, the J call TRBJ2-7; 7 bases align to TRBD2. CDR3 size: 14 residues. With 0 bases clipped from V and 4 bases from J, the junction kept 4 bases outside the gene matches. Germline V gene lookup returns CDR1 SGHDT and CDR2 YYEEEE. CDR3 sequence reads: CASSLDGTNYEQYF. CDR3 in DNA: TGTGCCAGCAGCTTGGACGGGACTAATTACGAGCAGTACTTC.

This clone was seen only a few times. The chain carries TRBV6-5 and TRBJ2-7, with 10 positions matching TRBD2. V lost 6 bases, J lost 6 bases, and 5 bases stayed unmatched. CDR3 length: 13 residues. Germline V gene sequence: CDR1 MNHEY, CDR2 SVGAGI. Here the CDR3 reads CASSHGLAAEQYF. The DNA for the CDR3 is TGTGCCAGCAGCCACGGACTAGCGGCCGAGCAGTACTTC.

This clone occurred once. The chain carries TRBV19 and TRBJ2-3, with 8 positions matching TRBD2. Germline V gives CDR1 LNHDA, CDR2 SQIVND (reference sequence). V shed 3 bases and J 0 bases; nucleotides not matched to a gene: 5. This CDR3 comprises 16 residues. The CDR3 loop is CASSIQGGGSTDTQYF. CDR3 DNA sequence: TGTGCCAGTAGTATCCAAGGCGGGGGGAGCACAGATACGCAGTATTTT.

This clone was counted only a few times. The genes are TRBV18 and TRBJ1-1; 7 bases are shared with TRBD1. CDR1 is KGHSH and CDR2 is LQKENI in the germline V gene. There are 14 residues in the CDR3. Trimming removed 3 bases from V and 3 bases from J; junction bases left unmatched: 4. The CDR3 coding sequence is TGTGCCAGCTCACCGGCTCAGGGGGACACTGAAGCTTTCTTT. The encoded protein is CASSPAQGDTEAFF.

The chain joins TRBV18 to TRBJ1-1, with a weak D call TRBD1 (5 bases). Germline loops: CDR1 KGHSH, CDR2 LQKENI. CDR3 size: 14 residues. V shed 3 bases and J shed 1 base, with 9 bases lying between them. The CDR3 nucleotides are TGTGCCAGCTCACCTTCCAGGGAGAACACTGAAGCTTTCTTT. Protein product: CASSPSRENTEAFF.

This clone was recorded once. The gene calls are TRBV28 and TRBJ1-2; tentatively, D is TRBD1 (5 bases). The CDR3 is made up of 14 amino acids. Trimming left V 6 bases short and J 4 bases short, with 15 bases between. The V gene's germline CDR1 is MDHEN and CDR2 SYDVKM. The DNA for the CDR3 is TGTGCCAGCAGGGACCCGGGGGACTTCTATGGCTACACCTTC. It specifies CASRDPGDFYGYTF.

The gene calls are TRBV5-1 and TRBJ1-1; the match to TRBD1 covers 9 bases. The CDR3 sequence is 15 residues long. J lost 3 bases, V lost 0 bases, and 3 bases had no gene match. Germline V lookup: CDR1 SGHRS, CDR2 YFSETQ. The CDR3 sequence: CASSLEGTGYTEAFF. In DNA, the CDR3 is TGCGCCAGCAGCTTGGAAGGGACAGGGTACACTGAAGCTTTCTTT.

J is TRBJ2-5 and V is TRBV30; 11 nucleotides line up with TRBD2. Judging by the DNA end, TRBJ2-7 fits better; the J call may be wrong. Germline V gene data show CDR1 as GTSNPN and CDR2 as SVGIG (reference sequence). This CDR3 region has 13 residues. The CDR3 loop reads CASTSGASYEQYF. CDR3 nucleotides: TGTGCCTCGACTAGCGGGGCATCCTACGAGCAGTACTTC.

This chain connects TRBV27 to TRBJ1-2; a possible D gene is TRBD1 (6 bases). The CDR3 length is 14 residues. V lost 4 bases and J 8 bases, leaving 17 bases between the germline ends. Germline assignment: CDR1 MNHEY and CDR2 SMNVEV (reference sequence). CDR3 sequence: CASSYAPGGGGYTF. CDR3 coding DNA: TGTGCCAGCAGTTACGCCCCGGGGGGCGGGGGCTACACCTTC.

The chain couples TRBV10-2 to TRBJ1-4; TRBD1 might be the D (5 bases). Germline V CDR1 and CDR2: WSHSY, SAAADI. This CDR3 is 14 amino acids long. Trimming shortened V by 6 bases and J by 4 bases, and 12 bases separated the two germline ends. CDR3 bases: TGCGCCAGCAGCCCCGGGGGAATTAATGAAAAACTGTTTTTT. Protein product: CASSPGGINEKLFF.

This clone has just one count. The chain couples TRBV5-4 to TRBJ1-2; TRBD1 might be the D (5 bases). Germline values: CDR1 SGHNT, CDR2 YYREEE (reference sequence). This CDR3 has 15 amino acids. The V end was cut by 0 bases, the J end by 6 bases, with 15 bases between. The CDR3 protein is CASSLDLRRGDGYTF. The CDR3 coding sequence is TGTGCCAGCAGCTTGGATCTTCGGAGGGGAGATGGCTACACCTTC. The complete variable domain, with remaining parts taken from reference TRBV5-4 and TRBJ1-2, reads ETGVTQSPTHLIKTRGQQVTLRCSSQSGHNTVSWYQQALGQGPQFIFQYYREEENGRGNFPPRFSGLQFPNYSSELNVNALELDDSALYLCASSLDLRRGDGYTFGSGTRLTVV.

The V gene is TRBV5-1, the J gene TRBJ1-4; 9 positions agree with TRBD1. CDR3 size: 16 residues. V was clipped by 1 base and J by 0 bases; unmatched bases: 1. Germline CDR1 is SGHRS and CDR2 is YFSETQ. The CDR3 region has the DNA TGCGCCAGCAGCTTGAGGGACAGGGCAACTAATGAAAAACTGTTTTTT. Translating it yields CASSLRDRATNEKLFF.

This rearrangement joins TRBV28 to TRBJ2-7, with D possibly TRBD1 on 5 matching bases. The CDR3 contains 14 residues. Germline V lookup: CDR1 MDHEN, CDR2 SYDVKM. Between the trimmed V and J ends, which lost 6 bases and 2 bases, there was a span of 14 bases. The CDR3 DNA sequence: TGTGCCAGCAGCCTACGACAGCCTCCCTACGAGCAGTACTTC. Translation: CASSLRQPPYEQYF.